Listed here are 27 T cell receptor beta chains from one sample, sequenced in a study of control samples from healthy donors and cancer patients. Libraries were prepared by immunoSEQ multiplex PCR; TCRdb keeps only in-frame clonotypes and omits some of them. The sample's table shows about 210,000 clones. Sequences were obtained from blood. These receptors were taken from a young woman in good health.

The chain couples TRBV27 to TRBJ1-2, with D tentatively TRBD1 (5 bases). V dropped 3 bases and J dropped 5 bases, with 10 bases sitting between them. This CDR3 has 13 residues. The germline gives CDR1 MNHEY, CDR2 SMNVEV (reference sequence). The CDR3 here is CASSFQGGYGYTF. CDR3 bases: TGTGCCAGCAGTTTCCAGGGAGGGTATGGCTACACCTTC.

This sequence joins TRBV4-1 and TRBJ2-3, with D perhaps assigned TRBD1 or TRBD2 (5 bases each). The CDR3 is made up of 14 amino acids. Germline V lookup: CDR1 MGHRA, CDR2 YSYEKL. Trimming left V 0 bases short and J 5 bases short, with 9 bases between. The CDR3 protein is CASSQDSGRDTQYF. The DNA for the CDR3 is TGCGCCAGCAGCCAAGACTCAGGGAGAGATACGCAGTATTTT.

J is TRBJ1-1 and V is TRBV15; D may be TRBD1 (5 bases). Trimming stripped 7 bases from V and 1 base from J, with 16 bases between. The germline V gene has CDR1 LNHNV and CDR2 YYDKDF (reference sequence). The CDR3 totals 15 residues. The DNA of the CDR3 is TGTGCCACCACCCCTAGGTGGGGCTCGAACACTGAAGCTTTCTTT. Protein sequence: CATTPRWGSNTEAFF.

The chain combines TRBV9 with TRBJ1-1; D is possibly TRBD1 (6 bases). V gave up 0 bases and J gave up 4 bases, with 13 bases separating them. The CDR3 has 15 residues. The germline V gene has CDR1 SGDLS and CDR2 YYNGEE. The CDR3 protein is CASSVDMGASTEAFF. The DNA of the CDR3 is TGTGCCAGCAGCGTAGATATGGGGGCGAGCACTGAAGCTTTCTTT. Full variable domain (missing parts from reference TRBV9 and TRBJ1-1): DSGVTQTPKHLITATGQRVTLRCSPRSGDLSVYWYQQSLDQGLQFLIQYYNGEERAKGNILERFSAQQFPDLHSELNLSSLELGDSALYFCASSVDMGASTEAFFGQGTRLTVV.

The chain combines TRBV27 with TRBJ1-4, with D possibly being TRBD1 (5 bases). The V gene's germline CDR1 is MNHEY and CDR2 SMNVEV (reference sequence). Trimming removed 3 bases from V and 8 bases from J, with 10 bases in between. The CDR3 is 13 amino acids. Here the CDR3 DNA reads TGTGCCAGCAGTTTGGCAGGGAGGGAAAAACTGTTTTTT. Encoded protein: CASSLAGREKLFF.

The gene calls are TRBV7-9 and TRBJ1-4, with D unresolved. Germline CDR1 is SEHNR and CDR2 is FQNEAQ (reference sequence). The CDR3 loop spans 15 amino acids. V was trimmed by 5 bases and J by 6 bases, leaving 16 bases between them. In DNA, the CDR3 is TGTGCCAGCAGCGAAGGGTCGCACGGAGATGAAAAACTGTTTTTT. Encoded protein: CASSEGSHGDEKLFF.

This rearrangement joins TRBV7-8 to TRBJ2-7, with 8 bases matching TRBD1. CDR3 length: 15 residues. Germline V gene lookup returns CDR1 SGHVS and CDR2 FQNEAQ. V lost 5 bases and J lost 8; bases outside the gene matches: 14. CDR3 sequence: CASSPVPRDRSQQYF. Here the CDR3 DNA reads TGTGCCAGCAGCCCCGTCCCCCGGGACAGGAGTCAGCAGTACTTC.

J is TRBJ1-6 and V is TRBV7-9; D ambiguous. There are 14 residues in the CDR3. Germline CDR1 is SEHNR and CDR2 is FQNEAQ (reference sequence). The V end was cut by 2 bases, the J end by 10 bases, with 12 bases between. The CDR3: CASSLTQGRSPLHF. The CDR3 coding sequence is TGTGCCAGCAGCTTAACCCAAGGCAGATCACCCCTCCACTTT.

The genes are TRBV28 and TRBJ1-1, with D maybe TRBD1 (5 bases). The CDR3 is made up of 15 amino acids. Germline lookup yields CDR1 MDHEN and CDR2 SYDVKM. V lost 8 bases and J lost 5, with 21 bases in between. CDR3 protein: CASRSGFQGLTEAFF. The CDR3 coding sequence is TGTGCCAGCCGGTCAGGGTTTCAAGGGTTGACTGAAGCTTTCTTT.

The chain recombines TRBV4-1 with TRBJ1-5; no firm D call. Germline CDR1 and CDR2: MGHRA and YSYEKL. Trimming pared 0 bases from V and 5 bases from J, leaving 5 bases between. The CDR3 runs to 13 residues. The CDR3 DNA reads TGCGCCAGCAGCCAAGACAGCTATCAGCCCCAGCATTTT. Translated, it gives CASSQDSYQPQHF.

The chain uses TRBV5-1 and TRBJ1-6; 9 nucleotides line up with TRBD1. V shed 0 bases, J shed 7 bases, and the junction held 5 bases outside the gene matches. The CDR3 runs to 16 residues. From germline, CDR1 is SGHRS and CDR2 YFSETQ. The DNA for the CDR3 is TGCGCCAGCAGCTTGGATGGACAGGGGACGAATTCACCCCTCCACTTT. Translating it yields CASSLDGQGTNSPLHF.

The rearrangement links TRBV9 to TRBJ1-1; 7 positions match TRBD1. The CDR3 is 14 amino acids. Germline trimming cut 3 bases from V and 7 bases from J; bases unmatched to any gene: 9. From germline, CDR1 is SGDLS and CDR2 YYNGEE. CDR3 DNA: TGTGCCAGCAGCGCACTAGGGACAGCCAGTGAAGCTTTCTTT. Protein product: CASSALGTASEAFF.

The chain carries TRBV5-6 and TRBJ2-6, with 11 nucleotides matching TRBD2. Germline V CDR1 and CDR2: SGHDT, YYEEEE. This CDR3 spans 17 amino acids. Trimming took 2 bases from V and 2 from J; bases not matched to a gene: 3. Here the CDR3 reads CASSFLAGGPGANVLTF. CDR3 coding DNA: TGTGCCAGCAGCTTTCTAGCGGGGGGCCCTGGGGCCAACGTCCTGACTTTC.

The rearrangement joins TRBV7-2 to TRBJ1-6; a possible D gene is TRBD1 (5 bases). Trimming cost V 5 bases and J 7 bases, with 6 bases left between them. The CDR3 extends over 12 amino acids. Germline V CDR1 and CDR2: SGHTA, FQGNSA. This CDR3 is CASSRQNSPLHF. The CDR3 DNA reads TGTGCCAGCAGCAGACAGAATTCACCCCTCCACTTT.

The CDR3, as DNA: TGTGCCAGCAGGGTGGGGGCACTCTCTGGGGCCAACGTCCTGACTTTC. Its protein product is CASRVGALSGANVLTF. The chain links TRBV6-6 to TRBJ2-6, with D perhaps matching TRBD1 (6 bases). V shed 6 bases and J shed 0 bases, with 12 bases lying between them. The germline V gene encodes CDR1 MNHNY and CDR2 SVGAGI (reference sequence). The CDR3 has 16 residues.

The chain combines TRBV19 with TRBJ2-1, with a possible D match to TRBD2 (7 bases). The CDR3 is made up of 14 amino acids. CDR1 and CDR2 from the germline V gene are LNHDA and SQIVND (reference sequence). Trimming took off 3 bases at V and 8 bases at J, with 14 bases between the two ends. The CDR3, as DNA: TGTGCCAGTAGTATTTGGGGGGGCAGGGATGAGCAGTTCTTC. It yields the protein CASSIWGGRDEQFF. Full variable domain (rest looked up from reference TRBV19 and TRBJ2-1): DGGITQSPKYLFRKEGQNVTLSCEQNLNHDAMYWYRQDPGQGLRLIYYSQIVNDFQKGDIAEGYSVSREKKESFPLTVTSAQKNPTAFYLCASSIWGGRDEQFFGPGTRLTVL.

V gene TRBV4-1 combines with J gene TRBJ1-4; D not resolved. Germline V CDR1 and CDR2: MGHRA, YSYEKL. Trimming removed 0 bases from V and 1 base from J, with 6 bases in between. The CDR3 extends over 15 amino acids. CDR3 DNA: TGCGCCAGCAGCCAAGAGGACCGAACTAATGAAAAACTGTTTTTT. It translates to CASSQEDRTNEKLFF.

V gene TRBV5-6 combines with J gene TRBJ2-7, with D unclear. The germline V and J ends were trimmed by 4 bases and 0 bases, with 5 bases remaining between them. The CDR3 totals 12 residues. CDR1 and CDR2 from the germline V gene are SGHDT and YYEEEE. CDR3 coding DNA: TGTGCCAGCAGCCGATTCTCCTACGAGCAGTACTTC. Translated, it gives CASSRFSYEQYF.

The chain employs TRBV27 and TRBJ1-2, with a weak D call TRBD1 (5 bases). The germline V gene encodes CDR1 MNHEY and CDR2 SMNVEV (reference sequence). Trimming removed 5 bases from V and 6 bases from J, with 22 bases in between. The CDR3 is 16 residues long. The CDR3 sequence is CASSPRVGAGGNGYTF. CDR3 coding DNA: TGTGCCAGCAGTCCTCGGGTTGGGGCAGGAGGGAATGGCTACACCTTC.

The chain recombines TRBV28 with TRBJ1-3; D gene unclear. The CDR3 is 15 residues long. Germline V gives CDR1 MDHEN, CDR2 SYDVKM. V gave up 3 bases and J gave up 2 bases, with 11 bases separating them. For the CDR3, the DNA is TGTGCCAGCAGTTTTTCGGGAGGCGCTGGAAACACCATATATTTT. As protein: CASSFSGGAGNTIYF.

The chain uses TRBV7-2 and TRBJ1-6, with TRBD1 matching 10 bases. This CDR3 is 14 amino acids long. Germline-derived CDR1 and CDR2 are SGHTA and FQGNSA. V lost 8 bases to trimming and J lost 8 bases; unmatched junction nucleotides: 6. CDR3 in DNA: TGTGCCAGCTGCGCAGGACAGGGGGATTCACCCCTCCACTTT. It encodes CASCAGQGDSPLHF.

The chain uses TRBV5-8 and TRBJ2-1; D unresolved. The CDR3 totals 15 residues. Trimming shortened V by 3 bases and J by 2 bases, and 12 bases separated the two germline ends. Germline V lookup: CDR1 SGHTS, CDR2 YDEGEE. CDR3 sequence reads: CASSSLTGPYNEQFF. CDR3 bases: TGTGCCAGCAGCTCATTGACCGGGCCCTACAATGAGCAGTTCTTC.

The chain has TRBV7-9 and TRBJ1-5; D perhaps matches TRBD1 (6 bases). This CDR3 is 16 amino acids long. V lost 5 bases, J lost 1 base, and 15 bases lay in between. CDR1 and CDR2 from the germline V gene are SEHNR and FQNEAQ (reference sequence). DNA for the CDR3: TGTGCCAGCAGCCCTAGGGGGGGAGGAAGCAATCAGCCCCAGCATTTT. Amino acid sequence: CASSPRGGGSNQPQHF.

The chain has TRBV25-1 and TRBJ1-6; D uncertain. V lost 1 base and J 9 bases, leaving 10 bases between the germline ends. Germline V gene sequence: CDR1 MGHDK, CDR2 SYGVNS. CDR3 length equals 14 residues. As DNA, the CDR3 is TGTGCCAGCAGTGAATTCGGTAGTGGTTCACCCCTCCACTTT. Translating gives CASSEFGSGSPLHF.

The chain employs TRBV7-8 and TRBJ1-2; D remains ambiguous. The V gene's germline CDR1 is SGHVS and CDR2 FQNEAQ. Trimming cost V 1 base and J 4 bases, with 16 bases left between them. This CDR3 is built from 16 residues. The CDR3 DNA reads TGTGCCAGCAGCTTAGATCGGCTCCGCACTTCCTATGGCTACACCTTC. This sequence encodes CASSLDRLRTSYGYTF.

This sequence joins TRBV5-1 and TRBJ1-2; the match to TRBD1 covers 8 bases. Looked up from germline, CDR1 is SGHRS and CDR2 is YFSETQ. J was trimmed by 4 bases and V by 4 bases; bases with no gene match: 9. This CDR3 spans 15 amino acids. The CDR3 nucleotides are TGCGCCAGCAGCCACGGACAGGGCCTTTTCTATGGCTACACCTTC. Translating it yields CASSHGQGLFYGYTF.

The rearrangement links TRBV2 to TRBJ1-2; D call uncertain. Germline V gene data show CDR1 as SNHLY and CDR2 as FYNNEI. The CDR3 spans 12 residues. V was trimmed by 7 bases and J by 8 bases, leaving 14 bases between them. The CDR3, as DNA: TGTGCCAGCACCCGAGAAGGATGGGGCTACACCTTC. Its protein product is CASTREGWGYTF. Supplemented by reference TRBV2 and TRBJ1-2, the full variable domain reads EPEVTQTPSHQVTQMGQEVILRCVPISNHLYFYWYRQILGQKVEFLVSFYNNEISEKSEIFDDQFSVERPDGSNFTLKIRSTKLEDSAMYFCASTREGWGYTFGSGTRLTVV.